This T cell receptor (beta chain) was retrieved from a study of beta chain features in type 1 diabetes. All of the isolated RNA was reverse transcribed, so expressed TCRB transcripts were sequenced. Libraries were prepared by immunoSEQ multiplex PCR; TCRdb keeps only in-frame clonotypes and omits some of them. The sample yields some 240,000 clones, under 20% seen once. This clone came up a few times. Its target is not known. CDR1 is SGHDT, CDR2 YYEEEE, per germline. This CDR3 has 15 residues. The V gene lost 7 bases and the J gene lost 5 bases, with 18 bases spanning the gap. Study outcomes and limitations: Among all four CD4+ subsets, Type 1 diabetes patients had TCRB CDR3s that were moderately but significantly shorter.

The sample comprised naive CD4+ T cells from blood. The origin of this receptor is a young man with type 1 diabetes. V is TRBV5-6 and J is TRBJ1-4; D perhaps matches TRBD1 (6 bases). The CDR3: CASARSRDNNEKLFF. CDR3 sequence (DNA): TGTGCCAGCGCTAGAAGCCGGGACAACAATGAAAAACTGTTTTTT.